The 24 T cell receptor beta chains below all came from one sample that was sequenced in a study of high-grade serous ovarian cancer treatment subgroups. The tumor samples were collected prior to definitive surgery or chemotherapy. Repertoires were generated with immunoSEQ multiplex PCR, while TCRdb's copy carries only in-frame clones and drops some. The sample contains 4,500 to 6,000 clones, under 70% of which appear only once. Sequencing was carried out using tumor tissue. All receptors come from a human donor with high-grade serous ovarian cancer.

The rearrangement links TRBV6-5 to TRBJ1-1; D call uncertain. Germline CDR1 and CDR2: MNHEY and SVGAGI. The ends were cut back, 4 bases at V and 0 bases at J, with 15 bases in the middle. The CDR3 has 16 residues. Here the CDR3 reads CASSSSPGSMNTEAFF. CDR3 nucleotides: TGTGCCAGCAGTTCCTCCCCGGGTTCCATGAACACTGAAGCTTTCTTT.

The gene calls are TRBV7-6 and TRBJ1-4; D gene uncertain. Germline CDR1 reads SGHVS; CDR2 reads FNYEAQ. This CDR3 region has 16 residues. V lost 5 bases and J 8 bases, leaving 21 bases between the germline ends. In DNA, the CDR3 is TGTGCCAGCAGCCCCTCGCGGACCCCACGCTGGGAAAAACTGTTTTTT. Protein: CASSPSRTPRWEKLFF.

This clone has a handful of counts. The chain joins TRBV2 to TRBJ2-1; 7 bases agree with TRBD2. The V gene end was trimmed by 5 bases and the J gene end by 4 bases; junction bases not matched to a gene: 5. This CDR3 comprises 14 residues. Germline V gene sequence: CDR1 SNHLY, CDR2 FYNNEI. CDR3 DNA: TGTGCCAGCAGTCGGACTAGTGGTTACAATGAGCAGTTCTTC. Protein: CASSRTSGYNEQFF.

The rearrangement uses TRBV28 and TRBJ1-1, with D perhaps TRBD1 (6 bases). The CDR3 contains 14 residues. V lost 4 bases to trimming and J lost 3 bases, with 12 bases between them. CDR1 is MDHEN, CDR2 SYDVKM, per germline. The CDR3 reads CASSSLGAYTEAFF. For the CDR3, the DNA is TGTGCCAGCAGTTCACTGGGGGCGTACACTGAAGCTTTCTTT.

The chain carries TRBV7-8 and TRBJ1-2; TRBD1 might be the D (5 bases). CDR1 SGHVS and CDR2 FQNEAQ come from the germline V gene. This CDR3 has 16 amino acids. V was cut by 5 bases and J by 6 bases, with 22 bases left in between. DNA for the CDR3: TGTGCCAGCAGCCACAGCTTAGCTCGAGGGGCGGATGGCTACACCTTC. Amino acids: CASSHSLARGADGYTF.

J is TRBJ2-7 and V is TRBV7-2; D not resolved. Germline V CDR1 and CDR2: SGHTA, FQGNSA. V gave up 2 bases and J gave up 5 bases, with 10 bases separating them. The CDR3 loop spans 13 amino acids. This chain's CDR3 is CASSLTVGDEQYF. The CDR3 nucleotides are TGTGCCAGCAGCTTAACTGTAGGCGACGAGCAGTACTTC.

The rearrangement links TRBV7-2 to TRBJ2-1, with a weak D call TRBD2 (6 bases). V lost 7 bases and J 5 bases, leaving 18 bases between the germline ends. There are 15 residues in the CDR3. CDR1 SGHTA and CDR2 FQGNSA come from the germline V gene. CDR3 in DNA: TGTGCCAGCACCCACTCCAGGGACTGGGACAATGAGCAGTTCTTC. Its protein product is CASTHSRDWDNEQFF.

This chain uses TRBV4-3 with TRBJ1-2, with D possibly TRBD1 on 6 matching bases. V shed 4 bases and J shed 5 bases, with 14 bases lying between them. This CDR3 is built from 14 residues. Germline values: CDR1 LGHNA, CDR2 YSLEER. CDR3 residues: CASSPSARGYGYTF. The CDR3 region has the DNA TGCGCCAGCAGCCCAAGTGCGAGGGGGTATGGCTACACCTTC.

The CDR3 nucleotides are TGTGCCAGCAGTTTATGGACAGTGAGCTCCTATAATTCACCCCTCCACTTT. It is translated as CASSLWTVSSYNSPLHF. The chain has TRBV28 and TRBJ1-6, with D perhaps matching TRBD1 (5 bases). There are 17 residues in the CDR3. V was pared by 0 bases and J by 0 bases, with 9 bases between. Germline V gene data show CDR1 as MDHEN and CDR2 as SYDVKM.

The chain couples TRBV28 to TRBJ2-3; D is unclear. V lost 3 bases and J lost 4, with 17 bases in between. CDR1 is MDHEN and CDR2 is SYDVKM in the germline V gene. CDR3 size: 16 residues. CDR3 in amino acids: CASSFPHGRVADTQYF. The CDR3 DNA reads TGTGCCAGCAGTTTCCCTCATGGTAGGGTGGCAGATACGCAGTATTTT.

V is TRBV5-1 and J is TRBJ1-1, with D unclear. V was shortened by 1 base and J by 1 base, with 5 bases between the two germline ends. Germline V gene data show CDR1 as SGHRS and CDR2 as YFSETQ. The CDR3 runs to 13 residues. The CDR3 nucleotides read TGCGCCAGCAGCTTGCCAGGGAACACTGAAGCTTTCTTT. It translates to CASSLPGNTEAFF.

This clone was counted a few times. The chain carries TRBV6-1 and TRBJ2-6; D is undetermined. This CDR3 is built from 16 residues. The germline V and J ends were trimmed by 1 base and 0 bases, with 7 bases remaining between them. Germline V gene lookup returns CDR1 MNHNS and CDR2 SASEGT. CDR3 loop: CASSEEGISGANVLTF. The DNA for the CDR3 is TGTGCCAGCAGTGAAGAAGGAATCTCTGGGGCCAACGTCCTGACTTTC.

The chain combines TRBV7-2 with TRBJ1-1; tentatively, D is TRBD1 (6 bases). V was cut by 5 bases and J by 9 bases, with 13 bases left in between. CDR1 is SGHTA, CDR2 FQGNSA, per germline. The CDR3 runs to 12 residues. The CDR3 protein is CASSQLGAKAFF. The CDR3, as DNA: TGTGCCAGCAGCCAATTGGGGGCCAAAGCTTTCTTT.

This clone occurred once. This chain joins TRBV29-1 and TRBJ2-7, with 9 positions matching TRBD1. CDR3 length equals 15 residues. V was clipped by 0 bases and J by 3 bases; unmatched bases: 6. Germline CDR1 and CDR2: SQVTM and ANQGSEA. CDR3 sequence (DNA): TGCAGCGTTGAAGATTCAGGACAGGGGCTCTACGAGCAGTACTTC. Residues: CSVEDSGQGLYEQYF.

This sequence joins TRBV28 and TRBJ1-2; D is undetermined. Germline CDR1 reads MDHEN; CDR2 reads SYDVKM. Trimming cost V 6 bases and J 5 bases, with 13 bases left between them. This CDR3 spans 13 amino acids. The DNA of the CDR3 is TGTGCCAGCAGGCCTCAAGGCTGGTATGGCTACACCTTC. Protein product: CASRPQGWYGYTF.

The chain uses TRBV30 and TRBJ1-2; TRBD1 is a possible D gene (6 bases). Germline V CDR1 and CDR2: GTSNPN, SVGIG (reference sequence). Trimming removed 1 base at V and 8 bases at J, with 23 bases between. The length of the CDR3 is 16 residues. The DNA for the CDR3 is TGTGCCTGGAGTGGAGGGGGGGCACTAGTTTTCGGGGGCTACACCTTC. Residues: CAWSGGGALVFGGYTF.

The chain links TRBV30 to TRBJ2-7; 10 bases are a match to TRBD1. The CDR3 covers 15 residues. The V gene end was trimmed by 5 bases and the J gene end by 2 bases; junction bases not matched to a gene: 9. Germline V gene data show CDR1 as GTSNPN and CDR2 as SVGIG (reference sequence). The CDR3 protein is CAWGRQGAAPYEQYF. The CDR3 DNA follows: TGTGCCTGGGGAAGACAGGGGGCGGCCCCCTACGAGCAGTACTTC. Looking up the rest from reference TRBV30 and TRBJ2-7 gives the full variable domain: SQTIHQWPATLVQPVGSPLSLECTVEGTSNPNLYWYRQAAGRGLQLLFYSVGIGQISSEVPQNLSASRPQDRQFILSSKKLLLSDSGFYLCAWGRQGAAPYEQYFGPGTRLTVT.

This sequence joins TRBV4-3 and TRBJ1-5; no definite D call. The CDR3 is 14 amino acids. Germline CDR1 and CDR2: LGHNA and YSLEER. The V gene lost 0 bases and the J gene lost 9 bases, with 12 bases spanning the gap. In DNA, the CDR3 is TGCGCCAGCAGCCAAGAAGTCCCGTCCGGGCCCCAGCATTTT. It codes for CASSQEVPSGPQHF.

The CDR3 reads CASSISGRMNTEAFF. The DNA of the CDR3 is TGTGCCAGTAGTATTTCGGGTCGGATGAACACTGAAGCTTTCTTT. V usage is TRBV19 and J usage is TRBJ1-1; no definite D call. This CDR3 spans 15 amino acids. Per the germline V gene, CDR1 is LNHDA and CDR2 is SQIVND (reference sequence). The ends were cut back, 3 bases at V and 0 bases at J, with 11 bases in the middle.

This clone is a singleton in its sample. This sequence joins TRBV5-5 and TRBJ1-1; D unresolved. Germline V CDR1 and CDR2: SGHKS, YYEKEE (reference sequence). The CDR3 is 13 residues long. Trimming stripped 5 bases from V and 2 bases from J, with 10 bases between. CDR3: CASRLSTNTEAFF. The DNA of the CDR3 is TGTGCCAGCAGATTGTCGACCAACACTGAAGCTTTCTTT. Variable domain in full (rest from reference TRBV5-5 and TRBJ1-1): DAGVTQSPTHLIKTRGQQVTLRCSPISGHKSVSWYQQVLGQGPQFIFQYYEKEERGRGNFPDRFSARQFPNYSSELNVNALLLGDSALYLCASRLSTNTEAFFGQGTRLTVV.

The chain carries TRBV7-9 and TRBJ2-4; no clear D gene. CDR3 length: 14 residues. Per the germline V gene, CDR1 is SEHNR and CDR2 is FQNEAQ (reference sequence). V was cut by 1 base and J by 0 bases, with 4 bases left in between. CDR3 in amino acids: CASSLELAKNIQYF. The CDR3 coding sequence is TGTGCCAGCAGCTTAGAACTAGCCAAAAACATTCAGTACTTC.

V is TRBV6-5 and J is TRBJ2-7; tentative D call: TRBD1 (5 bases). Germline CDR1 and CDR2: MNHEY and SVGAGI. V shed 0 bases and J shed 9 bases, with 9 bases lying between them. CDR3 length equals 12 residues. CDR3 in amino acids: CASSYSQGTQYF. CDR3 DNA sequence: TGTGCCAGCAGTTACTCCCAGGGCACGCAGTACTTC.

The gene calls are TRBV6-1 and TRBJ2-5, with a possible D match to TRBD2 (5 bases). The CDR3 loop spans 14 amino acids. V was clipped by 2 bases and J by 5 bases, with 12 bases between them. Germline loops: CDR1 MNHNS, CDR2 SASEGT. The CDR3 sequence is CASSEMGAKETQYF. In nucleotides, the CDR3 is TGTGCCAGCAGTGAAATGGGAGCGAAGGAGACCCAGTACTTC.

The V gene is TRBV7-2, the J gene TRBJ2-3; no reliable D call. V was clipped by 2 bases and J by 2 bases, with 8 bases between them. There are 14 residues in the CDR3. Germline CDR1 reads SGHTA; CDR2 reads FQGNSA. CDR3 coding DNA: TGTGCCAGCAGCTTACAAGGGTACACAGATACGCAGTATTTT. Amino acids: CASSLQGYTDTQYF.